This passage covers 15 T cell receptor beta chains from one sample sequenced in a study of Ad26.COV2.S vaccination and SARS-CoV-2 variants. Only in-frame clones appear in the TCRdb table, and some are missing; sequencing was by immunoSEQ multiplex PCR. Of 290,000 or so clones listed, about 90% are singletons. Stated treatment: roughly 20 received Ad26.COV2.S at low or high dose, single or two shots; 5 received placebo; per-sample allocation not given. Each sample was drawn 63 days after the first injection (of vaccine or placebo). Specimen: peripheral blood, collected in a trial of Ad26.COV2.S vaccine versus placebo. The source is a person aged 18-65 years who received the Ad26.COV2.S COVID-19 vaccine or a placebo.

The rearrangement links TRBV5-6 to TRBJ2-7; D ambiguous. CDR1 and CDR2 (germline): SGHDT, YYEEEE. V was clipped by 4 bases and J by 2 bases, with 13 bases between them. CDR3 length equals 14 residues. In nucleotides, the CDR3 is TGTGCCAGCAGCCGAAGGTATCGCGCCTACGAGCAGTACTTC. It is translated as CASSRRYRAYEQYF. Filled out from reference TRBV5-6 and TRBJ2-7, the complete variable domain reads DAGVTQSPTHLIKTRGQQVTLRCSPKSGHDTVSWYQQALGQGPQFIFQYYEEEERQRGNFPDRFSGHQFPNYSSELNVNALLLGDSALYLCASSRRYRAYEQYFGPGTRLTVT.

The count of this clone is one. The chain is built from TRBV7-3 and TRBJ2-5, with 11 nucleotides matching TRBD2. Germline values: CDR1 SGHTA, CDR2 FQGTGA. The CDR3 loop spans 18 amino acids. The trim removed 1 base at V and 0 bases at J, leaving 7 bases unmatched. CDR3: CASSLILAGATYQETQYF. CDR3 coding DNA: TGTGCCAGCAGCTTAATACTAGCGGGGGCCACGTACCAAGAGACCCAGTACTTC.

The genes are TRBV7-9 and TRBJ2-3; tentative D call: TRBD2 (6 bases). Trimming left V 1 base short and J 4 bases short, with 12 bases between. The germline V gene has CDR1 SEHNR and CDR2 FQNEAQ (reference sequence). The CDR3 has 15 amino acids. The CDR3 spells CASSLGLVTPDTQYF. CDR3 nucleotides: TGTGCCAGCAGCTTAGGACTAGTAACGCCAGATACGCAGTATTTT.

This chain connects TRBV4-1 to TRBJ2-7; D uncertain. This CDR3 is 16 amino acids long. Deletions cut 0 bases from V and 0 bases from J, with 12 bases between. CDR1 is MGHRA, CDR2 YSYEKL, per germline. In DNA, the CDR3 is TGCGCCAGCAGCCAAGATCAGCACATCGACTCCTACGAGCAGTACTTC. Translation gives CASSQDQHIDSYEQYF.

This clone came up a few times. The chain joins TRBV6-6 to TRBJ1-2; 7 bases agree with TRBD1. The germline V gene has CDR1 MNHNY and CDR2 SVGAGI (reference sequence). J was trimmed by 4 bases and V by 5 bases; bases with no gene match: 4. CDR3 size: 13 residues. CDR3 region: CASSRDSSYGYTF. The CDR3 DNA sequence: TGTGCCAGCAGTCGGGACAGCAGCTATGGCTACACCTTC.

The V call is TRBV5-1, the J call TRBJ1-6; 9 nucleotides align to TRBD1. Germline V lookup: CDR1 SGHRS, CDR2 YFSETQ. J was trimmed by 8 bases and V by 3 bases; bases with no gene match: 3. This CDR3 region has 14 residues. The CDR3 protein is CASSSRQGDSPLHF. As DNA, the CDR3 is TGCGCCAGCAGCTCACGACAGGGGGATTCACCCCTCCACTTT.

The V and J genes are TRBV7-9 and TRBJ2-3; 10 nucleotides agree with TRBD1. The J segment lost 3 bases and the V segment lost 1 base, leaving 4 bases of the junction unmatched. The CDR3 loop spans 16 amino acids. Germline assignment: CDR1 SEHNR and CDR2 FQNEAQ (reference sequence). CDR3 sequence: CASSLEEGQGTDTQYF. The CDR3 region has the DNA TGTGCCAGCAGCTTAGAGGAGGGACAGGGGACAGATACGCAGTATTTT.

This clone is a singleton in its sample. This sequence joins TRBV5-1 and TRBJ1-2; TRBD1 matches 11 bases. CDR1 and CDR2 from the germline V gene are SGHRS and YFSETQ. CDR3 length: 15 residues. Unmatched junction bases numbered 6, after V lost 3 bases and J lost 5 bases. CDR3 coding DNA: TGCGCCAGCAGCTCGGGGACAGGGGGTTGGTATGGCTACACCTTC. It encodes CASSSGTGGWYGYTF.

The J gene is TRBJ2-3, the V gene TRBV7-2, with a weak D call TRBD1 (6 bases). Germline-derived CDR1 and CDR2 are SGHTA and FQGNSA. Deletions cut 8 bases from V and 4 bases from J, with 19 bases between. The length of the CDR3 is 15 residues. In nucleotides, the CDR3 is TGTGCCAGCTCCCGGGCAGGGGATCGGGCAGATACGCAGTATTTT. It is translated as CASSRAGDRADTQYF.

The chain couples TRBV5-1 to TRBJ2-3; a possible D gene is TRBD2 (6 bases). CDR1 SGHRS and CDR2 YFSETQ come from the germline V gene. V gave up 4 bases and J gave up 1 base, with 16 bases separating them. The CDR3 sequence is 16 residues long. In nucleotides, the CDR3 is TGCGCCAGCAGCCTGAGCGGTTGGGGGGGCACAGATACGCAGTATTTT. Amino acids: CASSLSGWGGTDTQYF.

This rearrangement joins TRBV7-2 to TRBJ2-3; TRBD1 might be the D (5 bases). This CDR3 has 14 residues. CDR1 SGHTA and CDR2 FQGNSA come from the germline V gene. Trimming left V 2 bases short and J 0 bases short, with 6 bases between. The CDR3 DNA reads TGTGCCAGCAGCTTACAGGGTAGCACAGATACGCAGTATTTT. This translates into CASSLQGSTDTQYF.

The chain couples TRBV11-3 to TRBJ2-3, with 13 bases matching TRBD2. The CDR3 length is 17 residues. The J segment lost 8 bases and the V segment lost 5 bases, leaving 13 bases of the junction unmatched. Germline-derived CDR1 and CDR2 are SGHNT and YENEEA. CDR3 coding DNA: TGTGCCAGCAGCCTAAATTTGGGACTAGCGGGGATGGGTACGCAGTATTTT. This codes for CASSLNLGLAGMGTQYF.

V usage is TRBV3-1 (or the pseudogene TRBV3-2) and J usage is TRBJ2-3; unclear D gene. V was clipped by 5 bases and J by 4 bases, with 16 bases between them. This CDR3 is built from 15 residues. CDR1 is LGHDT and CDR2 is YNNKEL in the germline V gene (reference sequence). The CDR3 sequence: CASSKQKGGADTQYF. CDR3 in DNA: TGTGCCAGCAGCAAACAAAAGGGCGGCGCAGATACGCAGTATTTT.

The chain joins TRBV25-1 to TRBJ2-1; TRBD2 matches at 11 bases. The V and J ends lost 4 bases and 9 bases, in that order; junction bases with no gene match: 5. Looked up from germline, CDR1 is MGHDK and CDR2 is SYGVNS. This CDR3 has 14 amino acids. The CDR3 DNA follows: TGTGCCAGCAGTGGACTAGCGGGATGGGGTGAGCAGTTCTTC. Protein sequence: CASSGLAGWGEQFF.

V gene TRBV6-4 combines with J gene TRBJ1-2; 7 nucleotides agree with TRBD1. Germline CDR1 and CDR2: MRHNA and SNTAGT. The CDR3 is made up of 13 amino acids. The junction had 2 bases not matched to a gene; V was cut back by 3 bases and J by 4 bases. Here the CDR3 reads CASSEQGSYGYTF. CDR3 sequence (DNA): TGTGCCAGCAGTGAACAGGGGAGCTATGGCTACACCTTC.